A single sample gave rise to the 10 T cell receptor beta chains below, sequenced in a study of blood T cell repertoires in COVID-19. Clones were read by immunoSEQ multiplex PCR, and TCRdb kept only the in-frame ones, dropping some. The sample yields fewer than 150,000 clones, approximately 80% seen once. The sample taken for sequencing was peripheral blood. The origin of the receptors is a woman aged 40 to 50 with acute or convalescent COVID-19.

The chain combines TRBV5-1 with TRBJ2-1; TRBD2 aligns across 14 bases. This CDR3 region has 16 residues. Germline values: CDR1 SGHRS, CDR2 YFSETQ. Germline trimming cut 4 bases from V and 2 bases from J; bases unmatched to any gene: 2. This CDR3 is CASSGTSGGPYNEQFF. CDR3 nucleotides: TGCGCCAGCAGCGGGACTAGCGGGGGCCCCTACAATGAGCAGTTCTTC.

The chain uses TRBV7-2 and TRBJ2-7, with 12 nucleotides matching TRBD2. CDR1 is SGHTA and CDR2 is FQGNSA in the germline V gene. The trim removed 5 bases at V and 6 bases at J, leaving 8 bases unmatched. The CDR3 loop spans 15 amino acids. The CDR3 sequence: CASSRRTSGESEQYF. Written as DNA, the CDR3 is TGTGCCAGCAGCCGCCGGACTAGCGGGGAAAGCGAGCAGTACTTC.

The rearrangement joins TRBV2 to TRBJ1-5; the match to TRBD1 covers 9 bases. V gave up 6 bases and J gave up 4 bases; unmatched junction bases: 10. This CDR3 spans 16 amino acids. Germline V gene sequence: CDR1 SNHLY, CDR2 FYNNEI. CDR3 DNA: TGTGCCAGCAGGAAGGGGGGACAGGGATCGAATCAGCCCCAGCATTTT. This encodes CASRKGGQGSNQPQHF.

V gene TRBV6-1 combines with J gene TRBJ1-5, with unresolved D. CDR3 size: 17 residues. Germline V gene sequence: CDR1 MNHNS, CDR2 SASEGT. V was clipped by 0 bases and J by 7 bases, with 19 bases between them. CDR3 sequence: CASSEARQALEIQPQHF. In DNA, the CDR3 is TGTGCCAGCAGTGAAGCAAGGCAGGCCCTCGAAATCCAGCCCCAGCATTTT.

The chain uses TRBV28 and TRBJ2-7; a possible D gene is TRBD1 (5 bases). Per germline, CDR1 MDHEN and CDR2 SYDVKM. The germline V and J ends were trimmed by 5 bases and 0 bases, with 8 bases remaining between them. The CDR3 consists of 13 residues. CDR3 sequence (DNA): TGTGCCAGCAGTGACAGTTCCTCCTACGAGCAGTACTTC. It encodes CASSDSSSYEQYF.

CDR3 sequence reads: CASSLQDGGRLRREAFF. The CDR3 DNA sequence: TGCGCCAGCAGCCTTCAAGACGGGGGACGACTACGGCGTGAAGCTTTCTTT. The chain uses TRBV4-1 and TRBJ1-1; D perhaps matches TRBD1 (5 bases). The V and J ends lost 4 bases and 7 bases respectively, with 25 bases between them. The CDR3 has 17 amino acids. The germline V gene encodes CDR1 MGHRA and CDR2 YSYEKL.

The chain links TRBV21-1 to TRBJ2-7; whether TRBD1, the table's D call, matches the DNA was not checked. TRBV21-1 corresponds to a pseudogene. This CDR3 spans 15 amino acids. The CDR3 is CASSKRQVSSYEQYF. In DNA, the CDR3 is TGTGCCAGCAGCAAAAGACAGGTTAGCTCCTACGAGCAGTACTTC.

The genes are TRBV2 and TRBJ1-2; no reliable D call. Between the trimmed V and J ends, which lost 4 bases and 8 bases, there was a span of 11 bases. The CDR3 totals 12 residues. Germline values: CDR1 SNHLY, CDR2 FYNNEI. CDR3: CASSGGSLGYTF. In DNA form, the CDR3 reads TGTGCCAGCAGTGGAGGTTCCTTGGGCTACACCTTC.

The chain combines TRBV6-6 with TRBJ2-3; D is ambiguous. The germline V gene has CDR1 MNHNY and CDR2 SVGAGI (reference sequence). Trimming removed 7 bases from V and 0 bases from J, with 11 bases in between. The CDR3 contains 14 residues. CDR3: CASKVGPSTDTQYF. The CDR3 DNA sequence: TGTGCCAGCAAGGTGGGCCCTAGCACAGATACGCAGTATTTT.

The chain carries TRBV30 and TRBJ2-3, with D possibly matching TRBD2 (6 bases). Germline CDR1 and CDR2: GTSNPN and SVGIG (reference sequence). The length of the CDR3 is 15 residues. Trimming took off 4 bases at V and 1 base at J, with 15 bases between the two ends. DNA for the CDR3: TGTGCCTGGACCACAAAAGCGGGCGGCACAGATACGCAGTATTTT. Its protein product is CAWTTKAGGTDTQYF.